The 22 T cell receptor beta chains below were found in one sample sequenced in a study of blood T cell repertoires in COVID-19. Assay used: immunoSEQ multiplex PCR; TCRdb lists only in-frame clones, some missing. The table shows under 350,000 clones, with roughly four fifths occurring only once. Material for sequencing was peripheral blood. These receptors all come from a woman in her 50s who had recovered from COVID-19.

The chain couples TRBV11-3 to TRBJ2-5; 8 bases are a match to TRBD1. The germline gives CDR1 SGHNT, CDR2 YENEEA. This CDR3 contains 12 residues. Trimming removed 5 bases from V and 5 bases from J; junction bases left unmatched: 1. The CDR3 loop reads CASSRQGETQYF. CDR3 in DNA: TGTGCCAGCAGCCGACAGGGGGAGACCCAGTACTTC.

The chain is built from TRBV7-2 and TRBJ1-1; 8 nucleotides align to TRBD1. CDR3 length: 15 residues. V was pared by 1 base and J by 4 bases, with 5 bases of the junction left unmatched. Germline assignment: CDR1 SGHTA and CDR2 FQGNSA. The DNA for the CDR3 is TGTGCCAGCAGCTTAGTAGGACAGGGCGGCACTGAAGCTTTCTTT. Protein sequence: CASSLVGQGGTEAFF.

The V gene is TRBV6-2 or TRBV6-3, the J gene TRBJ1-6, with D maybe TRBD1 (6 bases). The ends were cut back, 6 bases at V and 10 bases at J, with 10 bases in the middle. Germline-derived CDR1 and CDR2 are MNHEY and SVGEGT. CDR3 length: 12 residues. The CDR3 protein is CASSNRVSPLHF. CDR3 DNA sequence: TGTGCCAGCAGCAACAGGGTATCACCCCTCCACTTT.

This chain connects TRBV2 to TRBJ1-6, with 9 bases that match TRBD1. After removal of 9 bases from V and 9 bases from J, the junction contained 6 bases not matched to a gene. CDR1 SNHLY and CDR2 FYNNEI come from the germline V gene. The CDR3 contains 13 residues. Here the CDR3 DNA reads TGTGCCAGGGGGGGGACAGGGTTTTCACCCCTCCACTTT. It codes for CARGGTGFSPLHF. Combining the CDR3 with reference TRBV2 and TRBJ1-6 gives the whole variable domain EPEVTQTPSHQVTQMGQEVILRCVPISNHLYFYWYRQILGQKVEFLVSFYNNEISEKSEIFDDQFSVERPDGSNFTLKIRSTKLEDSAMYFCARGGTGFSPLHFGNGTRLTVT.

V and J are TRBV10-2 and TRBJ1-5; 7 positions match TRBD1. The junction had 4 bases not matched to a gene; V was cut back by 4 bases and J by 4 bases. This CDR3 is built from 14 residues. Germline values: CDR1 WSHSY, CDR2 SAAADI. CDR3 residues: CASSGAGGNQPQHF. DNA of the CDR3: TGCGCCAGCAGTGGGGCAGGGGGTAATCAGCCCCAGCATTTT.

CDR3 sequence (DNA): TGTGCCAGCAGCCCAAACCCCAGCGGGACTAGCACAGATACGCAGTATTTT. Amino acids: CASSPNPSGTSTDTQYF. The chain couples TRBV11-2 to TRBJ2-3; 7 bases fit TRBD2. The CDR3 runs to 17 residues. CDR1 and CDR2 from the germline V gene are SGHAT and FQNNGV. The ends lost 5 bases at V and 0 bases at J; junction bases unmatched: 11.

As DNA, the CDR3 is TGTGCCAGCAGCCAAGATCTCGAGCGGGGGGACAATGAGCAGTTCTTC. This encodes CASSQDLERGDNEQFF. The chain uses TRBV4-2 and TRBJ2-1; TRBD2 agrees at 9 bases. CDR3 length: 16 amino acids. Germline V lookup: CDR1 LGHNA, CDR2 YNFKEQ. The ends lost 0 bases at V and 5 bases at J; junction bases unmatched: 5.

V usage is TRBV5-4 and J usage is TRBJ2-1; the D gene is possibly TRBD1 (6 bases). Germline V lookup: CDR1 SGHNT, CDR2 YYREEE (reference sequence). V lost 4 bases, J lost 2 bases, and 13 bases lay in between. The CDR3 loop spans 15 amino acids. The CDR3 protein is CASSVDRYPYNEQFF. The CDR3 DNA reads TGTGCCAGCAGCGTCGACAGGTACCCCTACAATGAGCAGTTCTTC.

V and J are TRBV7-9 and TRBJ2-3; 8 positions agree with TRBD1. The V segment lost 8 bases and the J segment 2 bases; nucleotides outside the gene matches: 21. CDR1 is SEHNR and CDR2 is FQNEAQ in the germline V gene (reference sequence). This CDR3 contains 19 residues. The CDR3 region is CASGTPVPGQASFTDTQYF. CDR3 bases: TGTGCCAGCGGCACCCCGGTCCCGGGACAGGCATCTTTCACAGATACGCAGTATTTT.

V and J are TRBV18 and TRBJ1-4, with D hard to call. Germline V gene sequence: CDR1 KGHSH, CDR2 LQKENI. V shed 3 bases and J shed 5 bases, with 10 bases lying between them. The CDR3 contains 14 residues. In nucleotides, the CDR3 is TGTGCCAGCTCACCGTGGAGGGCAAATGAAAAACTGTTTTTT. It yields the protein CASSPWRANEKLFF.

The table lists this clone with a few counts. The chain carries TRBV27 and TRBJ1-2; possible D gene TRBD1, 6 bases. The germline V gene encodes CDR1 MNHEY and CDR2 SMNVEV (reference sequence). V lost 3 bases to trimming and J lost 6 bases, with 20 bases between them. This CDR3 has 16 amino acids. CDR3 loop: CASSLAGGAFPHGYTF. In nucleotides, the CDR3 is TGTGCCAGCAGTTTGGCGGGGGGGGCTTTTCCCCATGGCTACACCTTC.

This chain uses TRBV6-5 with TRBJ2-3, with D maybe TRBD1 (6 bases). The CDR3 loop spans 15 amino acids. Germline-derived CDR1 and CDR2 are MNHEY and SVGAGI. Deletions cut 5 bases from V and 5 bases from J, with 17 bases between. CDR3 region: CASSIGQGWKDTQYF. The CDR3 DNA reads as TGTGCCAGCAGTATAGGGCAGGGGTGGAAAGATACGCAGTATTTT.

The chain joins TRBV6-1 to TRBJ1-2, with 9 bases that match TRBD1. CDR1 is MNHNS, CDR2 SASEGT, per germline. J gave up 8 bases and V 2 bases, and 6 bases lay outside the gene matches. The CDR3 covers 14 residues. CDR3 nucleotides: TGTGCCAGCAGTGAACCATGGACAGGGGACGGCTACACCTTC. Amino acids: CASSEPWTGDGYTF.

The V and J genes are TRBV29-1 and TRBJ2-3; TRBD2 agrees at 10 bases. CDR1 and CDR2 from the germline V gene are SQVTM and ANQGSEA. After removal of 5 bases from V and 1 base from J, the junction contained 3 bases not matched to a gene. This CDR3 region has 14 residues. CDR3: CSVSLAGGTDTQYF. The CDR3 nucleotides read TGCAGCGTTTCCCTAGCGGGGGGCACAGATACGCAGTATTTT.

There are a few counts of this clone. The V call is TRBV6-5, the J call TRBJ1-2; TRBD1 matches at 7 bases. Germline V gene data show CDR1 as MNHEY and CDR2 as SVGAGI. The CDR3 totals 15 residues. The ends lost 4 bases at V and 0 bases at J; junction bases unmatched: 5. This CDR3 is CASSFRDRPNYGYTF. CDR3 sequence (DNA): TGTGCCAGCAGTTTCCGGGACAGACCTAACTATGGCTACACCTTC.

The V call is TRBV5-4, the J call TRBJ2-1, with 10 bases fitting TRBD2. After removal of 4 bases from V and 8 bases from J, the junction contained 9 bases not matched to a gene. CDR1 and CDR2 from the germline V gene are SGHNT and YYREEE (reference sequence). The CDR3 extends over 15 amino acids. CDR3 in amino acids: CASSQAGGPIHEQFF. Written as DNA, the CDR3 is TGTGCCAGCAGCCAAGCGGGGGGGCCGATTCATGAGCAGTTCTTC.

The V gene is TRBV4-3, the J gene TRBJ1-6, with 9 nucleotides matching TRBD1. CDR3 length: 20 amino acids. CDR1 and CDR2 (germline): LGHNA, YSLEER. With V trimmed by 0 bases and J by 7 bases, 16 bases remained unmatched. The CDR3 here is CASSQDDDDRGTGYNSPLHF. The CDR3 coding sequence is TGCGCCAGCAGCCAAGATGACGACGACAGGGGGACTGGTTACAATTCACCCCTCCACTTT.

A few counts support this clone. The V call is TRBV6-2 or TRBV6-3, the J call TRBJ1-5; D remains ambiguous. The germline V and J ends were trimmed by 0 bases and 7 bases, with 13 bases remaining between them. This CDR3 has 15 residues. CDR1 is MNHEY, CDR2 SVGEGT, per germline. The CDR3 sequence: CASSYSEGLQQPQHF. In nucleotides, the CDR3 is TGTGCCAGCAGTTACTCGGAGGGTCTTCAACAGCCCCAGCATTTT.

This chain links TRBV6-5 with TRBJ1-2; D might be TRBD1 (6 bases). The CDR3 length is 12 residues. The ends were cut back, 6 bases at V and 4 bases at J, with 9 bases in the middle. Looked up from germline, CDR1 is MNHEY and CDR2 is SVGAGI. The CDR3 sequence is CASSMTGYGYTF. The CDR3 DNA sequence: TGTGCCAGCAGCATGACAGGCTATGGCTACACCTTC.

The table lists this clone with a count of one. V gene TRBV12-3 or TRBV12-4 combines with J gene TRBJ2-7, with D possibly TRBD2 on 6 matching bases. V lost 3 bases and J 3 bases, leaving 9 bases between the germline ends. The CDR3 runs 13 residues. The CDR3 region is CASSFREVYEQYF. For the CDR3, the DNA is TGTGCCAGCAGTTTCAGGGAGGTCTACGAGCAGTACTTC.

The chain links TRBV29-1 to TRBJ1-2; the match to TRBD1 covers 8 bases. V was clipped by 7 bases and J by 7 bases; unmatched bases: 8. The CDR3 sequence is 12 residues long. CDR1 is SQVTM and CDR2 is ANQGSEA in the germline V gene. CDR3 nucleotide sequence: TGCAGCGCCGACAGGGGAGGAAGTGGCTACACCTTC. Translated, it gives CSADRGGSGYTF.

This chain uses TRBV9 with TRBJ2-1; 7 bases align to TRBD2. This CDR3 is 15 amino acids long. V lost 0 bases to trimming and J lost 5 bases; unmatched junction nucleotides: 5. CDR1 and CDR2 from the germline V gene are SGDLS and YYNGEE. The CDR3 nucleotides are TGTGCCAGCAGCGTAGTGGCTAGCGGAAACAATGAGCAGTTCTTC. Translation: CASSVVASGNNEQFF.